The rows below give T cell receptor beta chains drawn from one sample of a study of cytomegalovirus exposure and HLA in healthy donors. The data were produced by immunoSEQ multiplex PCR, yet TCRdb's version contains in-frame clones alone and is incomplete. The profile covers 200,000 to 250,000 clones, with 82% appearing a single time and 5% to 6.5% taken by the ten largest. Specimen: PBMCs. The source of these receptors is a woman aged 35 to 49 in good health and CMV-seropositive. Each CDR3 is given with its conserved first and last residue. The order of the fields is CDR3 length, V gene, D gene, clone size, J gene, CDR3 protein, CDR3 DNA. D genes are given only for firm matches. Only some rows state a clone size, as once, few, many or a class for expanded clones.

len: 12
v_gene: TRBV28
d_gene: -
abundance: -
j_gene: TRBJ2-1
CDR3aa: CASTALREVQFF
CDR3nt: TGTGCCAGCACCGCCCTCAGGGAGGTACAGTTCTTC

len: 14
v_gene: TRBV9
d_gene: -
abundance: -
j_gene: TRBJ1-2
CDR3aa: CASSVVGGNYGYTF
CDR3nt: TGTGCCAGCAGCGTAGTAGGCGGAAACTATGGCTACACCTTC

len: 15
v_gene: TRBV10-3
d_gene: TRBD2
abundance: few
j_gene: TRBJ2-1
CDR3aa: CAISPTSGSYGEQFF
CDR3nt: TGTGCCATCAGCCCGACTAGCGGGAGTTACGGTGAGCAGTTCTTC

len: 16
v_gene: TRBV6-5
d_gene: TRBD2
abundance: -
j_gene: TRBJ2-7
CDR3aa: CASSYPTSGHTYEQYF
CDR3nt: TGTGCCAGCAGTTACCCAACTAGCGGCCACACCTACGAGCAGTACTTC

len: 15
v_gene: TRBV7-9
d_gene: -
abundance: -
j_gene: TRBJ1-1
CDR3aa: CASSLRAGRDTEAFF
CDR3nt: TGTGCCAGCAGCTTAAGGGCGGGTAGGGACACTGAAGCTTTCTTT

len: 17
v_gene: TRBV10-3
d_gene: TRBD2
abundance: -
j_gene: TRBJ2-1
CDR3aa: CAISESVGGSSYNEQFF
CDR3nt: TGTGCCATCAGTGAGTCGGTGGGAGGGAGCTCCTACAATGAGCAGTTCTTC

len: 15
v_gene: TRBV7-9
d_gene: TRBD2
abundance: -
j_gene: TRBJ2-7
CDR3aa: CASSFLAGTAYEQYF
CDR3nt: TGTGCCAGCAGCTTCCTAGCGGGAACGGCTTACGAGCAGTACTTC

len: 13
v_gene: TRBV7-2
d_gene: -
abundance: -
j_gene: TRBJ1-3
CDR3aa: CASSQYSGNTIYF
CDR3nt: TGTGCCAGCAGCCAGTACTCTGGAAACACCATATATTTT

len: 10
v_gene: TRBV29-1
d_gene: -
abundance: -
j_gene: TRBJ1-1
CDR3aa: CSVLHTEAFF
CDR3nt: TGCAGCGTCCTACACACTGAAGCTTTCTTT

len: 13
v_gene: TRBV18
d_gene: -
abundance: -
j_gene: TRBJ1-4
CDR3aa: CASSASGDEKLFF
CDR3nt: TGTGCCAGCTCCGCAAGCGGGGACGAAAAACTGTTTTTT

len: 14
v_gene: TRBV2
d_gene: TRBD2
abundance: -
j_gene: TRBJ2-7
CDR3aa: CASRWTSGSREQYF
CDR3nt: TGTGCCAGCAGATGGACTAGCGGGAGTCGCGAGCAGTACTTC

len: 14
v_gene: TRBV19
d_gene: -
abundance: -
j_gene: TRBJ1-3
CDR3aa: CASRSDRTGNTIYF
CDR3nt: TGTGCCAGTAGGAGTGACAGGACTGGAAACACCATATATTTT